Listed here are 9 T cell receptor beta chains from one sample, sequenced in a study of OX40 agonist ivuxolimab in advanced cancers. The table came from immunoSEQ multiplex PCR; TCRdb's copy has only in-frame clones and leaves some out. The table records 60,000 or so clones, 84% of them present only once. The input for sequencing was CD4+ or CD8+ T cells sorted from blood, taken in a trial of the OX40 agonist ivuxolimab. These receptor sequences come from an adult with an advanced solid tumor such as melanoma, head and neck, liver or kidney cancer.

The gene calls are TRBV6-5 and TRBJ1-5; possible D gene TRBD1, 5 bases. Deletions cut 0 bases from V and 7 bases from J, with 13 bases between. In germline, CDR1 is MNHEY, CDR2 SVGAGI. The CDR3 has 15 amino acids. CDR3 sequence reads: CASSYSRQGMQPQHF. DNA of the CDR3: TGTGCCAGCAGTTACTCGAGGCAGGGTATGCAGCCCCAGCATTTT.

The gene calls are TRBV6-5 and TRBJ2-5, with D maybe TRBD2 (6 bases). V lost 2 bases and J lost 2, with 15 bases in between. The V gene's germline CDR1 is MNHEY and CDR2 SVGAGI. This CDR3 contains 16 residues. CDR3 amino acids: CASSYAGTGEQETQYF. The CDR3 nucleotides are TGTGCCAGCAGTTACGCCGGGACTGGGGAACAAGAGACCCAGTACTTC.

The V call is TRBV5-1, the J call TRBJ2-1; D remains unclear. Germline assignment: CDR1 SGHRS and CDR2 YFSETQ. The V gene lost 4 bases and the J gene lost 0 bases, with 8 bases spanning the gap. This CDR3 contains 14 residues. The chain's CDR3 is CASSRSDSYNEQFF. The CDR3 DNA sequence: TGCGCCAGCAGCCGTTCTGACTCCTACAATGAGCAGTTCTTC. The full variable domain, completed using reference TRBV5-1 and TRBJ2-1, is KAGVTQTPRYLIKTRGQQVTLSCSPISGHRSVSWYQQTPGQGLQFLFEYFSETQRNKGNFPGRFSGRQFSNSRSEMNVSTLELGDSALYLCASSRSDSYNEQFFGPGTRLTVL.

This clone was detected only once. The chain combines TRBV2 with TRBJ1-2; D not resolved. The CDR3 runs 11 residues. The germline V gene has CDR1 SNHLY and CDR2 FYNNEI. The V end was cut by 2 bases, the J end by 8 bases, with 6 bases between. The CDR3 DNA follows: TGTGCCAGCAGTGAAACGGGAGGCTACACCTTC. This codes for CASSETGGYTF.

This rearrangement joins TRBV11-2 to TRBJ1-4; a possible D gene is TRBD1 (6 bases). The germline V gene encodes CDR1 SGHAT and CDR2 FQNNGV. Trimming removed 8 bases from V and 12 bases from J, with 13 bases in between. This CDR3 spans 11 amino acids. CDR3 loop: CASAEGGQLFF. CDR3 nucleotides: TGTGCCAGCGCCGAGGGGGGACAACTGTTTTTT.

The chain has TRBV15 and TRBJ1-4; D unclear. Trimming pared 1 base from V and 9 bases from J, leaving 9 bases between. CDR1 is LNHNV and CDR2 is YYDKDF in the germline V gene (reference sequence). This CDR3 has 13 residues. The CDR3 region is CATSRGFGQKLFF. CDR3 nucleotides: TGTGCCACCAGCAGAGGATTCGGGCAAAAACTGTTTTTT.

The chain couples TRBV5-1 to TRBJ2-5, with D perhaps matching TRBD1 (6 bases). Trimming removed 0 bases at V and 1 base at J, with 13 bases between. CDR1 and CDR2 (germline): SGHRS, YFSETQ. CDR3 size: 16 residues. CDR3 residues: CASSLALRRGQETQYF. The CDR3 coding sequence is TGCGCCAGCAGCTTGGCCCTACGCAGGGGCCAAGAGACCCAGTACTTC.

As DNA, the CDR3 is TGTGCCAGCAGCGTAGAAAGGGGGATTGGGGCCAACGTCCTGACTTTC. Translation gives CASSVERGIGANVLTF. V usage is TRBV9 and J usage is TRBJ2-6; a possible D gene is TRBD1 (6 bases). Trimming cost V 0 bases and J 3 bases, with 10 bases left between them. Germline V CDR1 and CDR2: SGDLS, YYNGEE. The CDR3 runs 16 residues.

The V gene is TRBV9, the J gene TRBJ2-7; TRBD2 is a possible D gene (6 bases). Trimming shortened V by 4 bases and J by 2 bases, and 16 bases separated the two germline ends. The CDR3 spans 15 residues. Per the germline V gene, CDR1 is SGDLS and CDR2 is YYNGEE. The CDR3 DNA follows: TGTGCCAGCAGCTCTACTCCGACGGGAGCCTACGAGCAGTACTTC. Translation gives CASSSTPTGAYEQYF. The variable domain in full, completed from reference TRBV9 and TRBJ2-7, reads DSGVTQTPKHLITATGQRVTLRCSPRSGDLSVYWYQQSLDQGLQFLIQYYNGEERAKGNILERFSAQQFPDLHSELNLSSLELGDSALYFCASSSTPTGAYEQYFGPGTRLTVT.